Included here is one T cell receptor beta chain sequence, with context. Per germline, CDR1 KGHSH and CDR2 LQKENI. J was trimmed by 4 bases and V by 3 bases; bases with no gene match: 7. This CDR3 spans 15 amino acids. This sample is part of a study of T cells in Graves' hyperthyroidism and ophthalmopathy. Stable disease denoted Graves' hyperthyroidism without ophthalmopathy progression within 18 months. Researchers took RNA transcripts and amplified the TCR beta CDR3 regions from them. A set of HTBI primers served as the primers for a first-round RT-PCR of the TCR CDR3. TCRdb used MiXCR to reprocess the multiplex PCR reads, holding one entry per CDR3 protein. Among 360,000 or so distinct CDR3 sequences, roughly 19% were seen once, and the ten largest hold 3% to 4%.

The receptor comes from a woman aged 18 to 35 with Graves' hyperthyroidism. The chain carries TRBV18 and TRBJ1-1; 8 nucleotides agree with TRBD1. Material: blood. The CDR3 DNA follows: TGTGCCAGCTCACCCCGGACAGGGCCGATCACTGAAGCTTTCTTT. Amino acids: CASSPRTGPITEAFF.